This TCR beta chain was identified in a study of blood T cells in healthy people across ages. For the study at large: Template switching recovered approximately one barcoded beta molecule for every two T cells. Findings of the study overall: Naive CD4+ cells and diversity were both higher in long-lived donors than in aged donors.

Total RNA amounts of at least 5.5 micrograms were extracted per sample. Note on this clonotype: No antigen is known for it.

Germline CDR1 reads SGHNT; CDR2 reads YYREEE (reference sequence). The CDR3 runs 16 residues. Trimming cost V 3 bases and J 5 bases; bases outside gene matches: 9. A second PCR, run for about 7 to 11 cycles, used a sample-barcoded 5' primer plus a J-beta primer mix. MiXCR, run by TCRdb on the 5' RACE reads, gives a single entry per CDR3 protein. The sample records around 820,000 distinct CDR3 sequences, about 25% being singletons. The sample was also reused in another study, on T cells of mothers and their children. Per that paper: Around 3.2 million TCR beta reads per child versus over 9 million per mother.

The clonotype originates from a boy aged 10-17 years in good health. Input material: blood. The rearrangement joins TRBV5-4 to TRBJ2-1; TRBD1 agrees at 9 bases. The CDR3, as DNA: TGTGCCAGCAGCTCGGCCAGGGACAGGGTCAACAATGAGCAGTTCTTC. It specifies CASSSARDRVNNEQFF. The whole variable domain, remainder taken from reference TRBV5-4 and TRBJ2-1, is ETGVTQSPTHLIKTRGQQVTLRCSSQSGHNTVSWYQQALGQGPQFIFQYYREEENGRGNFPPRFSGLQFPNYSSELNVNALELDDSALYLCASSSARDRVNNEQFFGPGTRLTVL.